Detailed here is one T cell receptor beta chain. The antigen is undetermined. The CDR3 spans 13 residues. Germline CDR1 SGHRS, CDR2 YFSETQ. V lost 3 bases and J lost 3, with 6 bases in between. Only in-frame clones appear in the TCRdb table, and some are missing; sequencing was by immunoSEQ multiplex PCR. The table records around 20,000 clones, 80% of them present only once. Each of the patients experienced relapse following autologous stem cell transplantation, and their brentuximab vedotin exposure differed. Best responses fell into complete response, partial response or progressive disease. This entry belongs to a study of PD-1 blockade in classical Hodgkin lymphoma. Study outcomes and limitations: Complete responders started with a diversity level that resembled newly diagnosed patients at baseline. Among the patients, those starting nivolumab under 1 year after ASCT were excluded. Only CD4+ TCR diversity, not CD8+, had risen significantly by C4D1.

The specimen comprised peripheral blood mononuclear cells (PBMCs), sampled before the second cycle of nivolumab. The clonotype originates from a human donor with classical Hodgkin lymphoma. The J gene is TRBJ2-2, the V gene TRBV5-1; D gene unclear. CDR3 bases: TGCGCCAGCAGCTGGGATTACACCGGGGAGCTGTTTTTT. As protein: CASSWDYTGELFF.